Listed here are 10 T cell receptor beta chains from one sample, sequenced in a study of OX40 agonist ivuxolimab in advanced cancers. TCRdb's table, derived via immunoSEQ multiplex PCR, lists solely in-frame clones and lacks some. The sample comprises under 80,000 clones, approximately 90% of which are singletons, and roughly 8% rests with the top ten. Material: CD4+ or CD8+ T cells sorted from blood, obtained in a trial of the OX40 agonist ivuxolimab. The receptors shown here come from an adult with an advanced solid tumor such as melanoma, head and neck, liver or kidney cancer.

This chain links TRBV7-6 with TRBJ2-1; 12 bases fit TRBD2. J lost 0 bases, V lost 0 bases, and 9 bases had no gene match. The CDR3 consists of 20 residues. Per the germline V gene, CDR1 is SGHVS and CDR2 is FNYEAQ. CDR3: CASSLAPGLAGTRSYNEQFF. DNA of the CDR3: TGTGCCAGCAGCTTAGCTCCCGGACTAGCGGGAACACGCTCCTACAATGAGCAGTTCTTC.

This chain links TRBV5-4 with TRBJ1-1, with D hard to call. CDR3 length: 14 amino acids. The V end was cut by 2 bases, the J end by 4 bases, with 12 bases between. CDR1 and CDR2 from the germline V gene are SGHNT and YYREEE (reference sequence). CDR3 in amino acids: CASSFDAGGTEAFF. DNA of the CDR3: TGTGCCAGCAGCTTCGATGCAGGAGGCACTGAAGCTTTCTTT.

To note about this clone: The same CDR3 arises from other DNA sequences in this sample as well. This chain joins TRBV19 and TRBJ1-5, with TRBD1 as a possible D gene (5 bases). V was cut by 1 base and J by 5 bases, with 9 bases left in between. Germline CDR1 is LNHDA and CDR2 is SQIVND (reference sequence). This CDR3 has 14 residues. The CDR3 DNA reads as TGTGCCAGTAGTATAGGGGGGGTGGATCAGCCCCAGCATTTT. Protein sequence: CASSIGGVDQPQHF.

The genes are TRBV4-3 and TRBJ1-1; D unclear. V shed 2 bases and J shed 9 bases, with 16 bases lying between them. The CDR3 runs to 14 residues. Germline lookup yields CDR1 LGHNA and CDR2 YSLEER. Written as DNA, the CDR3 is TGCGCCAGCAGCCAAACGACACCTCCGAGTCAAGCTTTCTTT. This translates into CASSQTTPPSQAFF.

The chain combines TRBV11-2 with TRBJ1-2; 8 bases agree with TRBD1. V was pared by 3 bases and J by 1 base, with 7 bases of the junction left unmatched. Germline lookup yields CDR1 SGHAT and CDR2 FQNNGV. The CDR3 totals 16 residues. The DNA for the CDR3 is TGTGCCAGCAGCTTTTCCGGCAGGGGGCATAACTATGGCTACACCTTC. Protein product: CASSFSGRGHNYGYTF.

This clone showed up just once. V usage is TRBV7-9 and J usage is TRBJ2-1; TRBD2 matches at 9 bases. Unmatched junction bases numbered 5, after V lost 4 bases and J lost 7 bases. CDR1 and CDR2 from the germline V gene are SEHNR and FQNEAQ (reference sequence). The CDR3 runs 14 residues. The CDR3 DNA reads TGTGCCAGCAGCTCCCTAGCGGGAAAAAATGAGCAGTTCTTC. Translated: CASSSLAGKNEQFF.

This chain links TRBV7-3 with TRBJ1-1, with D unclear. The ends were cut back, 2 bases at V and 0 bases at J, with 13 bases in the middle. The CDR3 length is 16 residues. Germline CDR1 is SGHTA and CDR2 is FQGTGA. This CDR3 reads CASSLEVGRMNTEAFF. The CDR3 nucleotides are TGTGCCAGCAGCTTAGAGGTAGGGAGAATGAACACTGAAGCTTTCTTT.

This sequence joins TRBV5-1 and TRBJ2-2; D tentatively fits TRBD1 or TRBD2 (5 bases each). V was shortened by 0 bases and J by 4 bases, with 13 bases between the two germline ends. The CDR3 covers 16 residues. Germline V lookup: CDR1 SGHRS, CDR2 YFSETQ. CDR3: CASSLEGDPATGELFF. Written as DNA, the CDR3 is TGCGCCAGCAGCTTGGAAGGGGACCCGGCCACCGGGGAGCTGTTTTTT.

The J gene is TRBJ1-5, the V gene TRBV2; TRBD1 is a possible D gene (5 bases). This CDR3 region has 13 residues. Germline assignment: CDR1 SNHLY and CDR2 FYNNEI. Trimming left V 9 bases short and J 7 bases short, with 16 bases between. CDR3 in amino acids: CASRGSQGQPQHF. CDR3 nucleotides: TGTGCCAGTCGAGGTTCCCAGGGACAGCCCCAGCATTTT.

This clone has more than one count but fewer than ten. The chain links TRBV27 to TRBJ1-4; unclear D gene. This CDR3 has 14 amino acids. Germline-derived CDR1 and CDR2 are MNHEY and SMNVEV (reference sequence). V was cut by 5 bases and J by 8 bases, with 15 bases left in between. The CDR3 region is CASSLRGPIEKLFF. CDR3 nucleotide sequence: TGTGCCAGCAGTCTCCGCGGGCCCATCGAAAAACTGTTTTTT.